A single T cell receptor beta chain is shown here with its context. Its antigen remains unidentified. This sample is part of a study of naive and memory T cell subsets. Study-level findings and limits: From naive to CM, EM and EMRA, diversity decreased and Gini increased.

Four subsets defined by CD45RA and CD27 were sorted after CD3, CD4, CD8 and live/dead staining. Two oligonucleotides, mixed equimolar, formed the beta constant-region primer covering TRBC1 and TRBC2. TCRdb reprocessed the UMI-ligation and nested PCR reads with MiXCR, giving one entry per CDR3 protein. The repertoire holds around 160,000 distinct CDR3 sequences, with over 15% as singletons. This CDR3 contains 19 residues. Germline CDR1 is LNHDA and CDR2 is SQIVND (reference sequence). Trimming removed 3 bases at V and 5 bases at J, with 28 bases between. The sequenced sample consisted of naive CD4+ T cells from blood. V usage is TRBV19 and J usage is TRBJ1-1; D may be TRBD1 (5 bases). The receptor's source is a human donor in good health. For the CDR3, the DNA is TGTGCCAGTAGTATCGACCTTCTCGGGGTCGGGGGAGAAGGGACTGAAGCTTTCTTT. Amino acid sequence: CASSIDLLGVGGEGTEAFF.